This T cell receptor beta chain is drawn from a study of identifying expanded T cells in peripheral blood. During the collection period, no donor immune events like infections were recorded. Sequenced by immunoSEQ multiplex PCR; TCRdb stores in-frame clones only, minus some. Among under 100,000 clones listed, roughly 81% were seen once. General study findings and limits: Approximately 1.1 clones differed between technical replicates, versus approximately 17 and 20 over time. Approximately 2-week clone count variance significantly increased as total template count grew.

On this clone: Its specificity is not known.

Germline V gives CDR1 SGHDT, CDR2 YYEEEE. V lost 4 bases and J 6 bases, leaving 12 bases between the germline ends. The CDR3 has 13 residues. The sequence was obtained from a person aged 18-70 years in good health. The genes are TRBV5-6 and TRBJ2-3; D is perhaps TRBD1 (6 bases). Material: blood. CDR3 loop: CASSLFRGDTQYF. Here the CDR3 DNA reads TGTGCCAGCAGCCTTTTCAGGGGTGATACGCAGTATTTT.